One and the same sample provided the 2 T cell receptor beta chains below, sequenced in a study of OX40 agonist ivuxolimab in advanced cancers. Method: immunoSEQ multiplex PCR; TCRdb's copy keeps in-frame clones and lacks some. The table shows about 61,000 clones, with roughly 90% occurring only once. Specimen: CD4+ or CD8+ T cells sorted from blood, collected in a trial of the OX40 agonist ivuxolimab. These receptors were collected from an adult with an advanced solid tumor such as melanoma, head and neck, liver or kidney cancer.

This chain connects TRBV28 to TRBJ1-6, with D maybe TRBD1 (6 bases). This CDR3 is 21 amino acids long. Germline loops: CDR1 MDHEN, CDR2 SYDVKM. Trimming left V 7 bases short and J 6 bases short, with 34 bases between. Here the CDR3 DNA reads TGTGCCAGCAACCCTTTTGACCCCCGCCCTTGGAGTGACAGGCCTAATTCACCCCTCCACTTT. Translated: CASNPFDPRPWSDRPNSPLHF.

V is TRBV6-5 and J is TRBJ2-1; no firm D call. The V gene's germline CDR1 is MNHEY and CDR2 SVGAGI. The CDR3 runs 15 residues. Trimming removed 0 bases from V and 8 bases from J, with 14 bases in between. CDR3 residues: CASSYSNQVSDEQFF. The CDR3 DNA sequence: TGTGCCAGCAGTTACTCGAACCAGGTTTCCGATGAGCAGTTCTTC.